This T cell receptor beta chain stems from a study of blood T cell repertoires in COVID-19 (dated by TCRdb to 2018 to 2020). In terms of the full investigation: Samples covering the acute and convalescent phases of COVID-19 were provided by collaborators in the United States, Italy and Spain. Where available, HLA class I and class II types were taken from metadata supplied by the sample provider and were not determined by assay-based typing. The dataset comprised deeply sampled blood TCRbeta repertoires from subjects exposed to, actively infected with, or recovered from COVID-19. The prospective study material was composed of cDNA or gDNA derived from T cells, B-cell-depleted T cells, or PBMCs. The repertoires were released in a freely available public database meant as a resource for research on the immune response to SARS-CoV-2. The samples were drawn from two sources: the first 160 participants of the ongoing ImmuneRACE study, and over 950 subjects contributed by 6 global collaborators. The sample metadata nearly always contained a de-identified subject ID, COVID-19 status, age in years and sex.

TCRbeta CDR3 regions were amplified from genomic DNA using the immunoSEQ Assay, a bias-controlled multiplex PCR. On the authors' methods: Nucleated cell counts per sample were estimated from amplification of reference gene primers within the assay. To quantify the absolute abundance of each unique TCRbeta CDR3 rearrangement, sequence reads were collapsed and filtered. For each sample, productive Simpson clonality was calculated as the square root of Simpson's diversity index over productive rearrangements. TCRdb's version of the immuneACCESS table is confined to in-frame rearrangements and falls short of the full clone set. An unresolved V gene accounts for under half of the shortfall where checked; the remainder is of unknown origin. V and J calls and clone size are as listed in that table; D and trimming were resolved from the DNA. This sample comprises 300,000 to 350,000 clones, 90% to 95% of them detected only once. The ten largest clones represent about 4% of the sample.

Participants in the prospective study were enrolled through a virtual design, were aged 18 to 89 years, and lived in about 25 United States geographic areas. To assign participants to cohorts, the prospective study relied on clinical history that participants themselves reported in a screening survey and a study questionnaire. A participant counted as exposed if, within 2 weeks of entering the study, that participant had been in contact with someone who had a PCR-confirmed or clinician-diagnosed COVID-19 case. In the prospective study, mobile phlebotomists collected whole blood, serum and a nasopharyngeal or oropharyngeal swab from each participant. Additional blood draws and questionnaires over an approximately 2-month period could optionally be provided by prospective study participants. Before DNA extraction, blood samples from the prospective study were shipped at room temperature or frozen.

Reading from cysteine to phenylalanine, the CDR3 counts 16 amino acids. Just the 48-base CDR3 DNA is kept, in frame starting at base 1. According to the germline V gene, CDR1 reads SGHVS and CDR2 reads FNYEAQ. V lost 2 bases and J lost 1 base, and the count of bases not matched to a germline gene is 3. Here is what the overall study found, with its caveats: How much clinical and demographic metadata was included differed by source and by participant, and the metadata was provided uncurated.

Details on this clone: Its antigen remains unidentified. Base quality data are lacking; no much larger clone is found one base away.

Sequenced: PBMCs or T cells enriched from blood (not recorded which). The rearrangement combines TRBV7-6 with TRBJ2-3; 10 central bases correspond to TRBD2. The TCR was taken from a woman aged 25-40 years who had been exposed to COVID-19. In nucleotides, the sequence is TGTGCCAGCAGCTTATTAGCGGGGGGTGGCACAGATACGCAGTATTTT. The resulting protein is CASSLLAGGGTDTQYF.